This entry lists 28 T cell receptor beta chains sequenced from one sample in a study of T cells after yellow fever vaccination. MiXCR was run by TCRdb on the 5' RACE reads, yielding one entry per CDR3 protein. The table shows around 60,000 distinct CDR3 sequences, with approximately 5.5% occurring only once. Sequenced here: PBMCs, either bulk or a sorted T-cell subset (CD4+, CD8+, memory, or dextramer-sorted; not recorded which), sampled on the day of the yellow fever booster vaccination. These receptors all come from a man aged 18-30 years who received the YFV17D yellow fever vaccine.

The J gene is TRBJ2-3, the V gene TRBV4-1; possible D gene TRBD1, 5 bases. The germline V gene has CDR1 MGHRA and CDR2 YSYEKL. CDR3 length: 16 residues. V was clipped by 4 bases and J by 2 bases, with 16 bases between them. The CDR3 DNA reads TGCGCCAGCAGCCGCCGCCCAGGGCGCTCCACAGATACGCAGTATTTT. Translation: CASSRRPGRSTDTQYF.

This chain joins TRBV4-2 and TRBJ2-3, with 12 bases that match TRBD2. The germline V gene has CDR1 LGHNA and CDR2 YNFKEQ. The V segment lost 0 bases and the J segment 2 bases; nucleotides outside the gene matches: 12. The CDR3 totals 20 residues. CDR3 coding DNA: TGTGCCAGCAGCCAAGAGCGCCGATCAGGACTAGCGGGGTTCACAGATACGCAGTATTTT. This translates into CASSQERRSGLAGFTDTQYF.

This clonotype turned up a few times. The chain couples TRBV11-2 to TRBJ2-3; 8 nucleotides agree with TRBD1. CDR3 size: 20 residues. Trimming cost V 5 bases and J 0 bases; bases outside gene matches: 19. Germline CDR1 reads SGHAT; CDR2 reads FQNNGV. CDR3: CASSDSVNLGQGTSTDTQYF. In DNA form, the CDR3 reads TGTGCCAGCAGCGACTCCGTAAACCTTGGACAGGGAACTAGCACAGATACGCAGTATTTT.

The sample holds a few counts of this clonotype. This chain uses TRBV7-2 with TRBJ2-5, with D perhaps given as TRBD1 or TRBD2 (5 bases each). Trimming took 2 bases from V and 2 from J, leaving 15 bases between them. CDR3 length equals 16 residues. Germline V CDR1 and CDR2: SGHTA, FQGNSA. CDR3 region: CASSLQSGLIQETQYF. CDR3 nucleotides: TGTGCCAGCAGCTTACAGTCGGGGCTGATACAAGAGACCCAGTACTTC.

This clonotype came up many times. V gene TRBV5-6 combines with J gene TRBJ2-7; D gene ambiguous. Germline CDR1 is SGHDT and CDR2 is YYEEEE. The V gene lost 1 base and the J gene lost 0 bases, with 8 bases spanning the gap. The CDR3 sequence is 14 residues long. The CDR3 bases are TGTGCCAGCAGCTTGTCGACGGACTCCTACGAGCAGTACGTC. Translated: CASSLSTDSYEQYV.

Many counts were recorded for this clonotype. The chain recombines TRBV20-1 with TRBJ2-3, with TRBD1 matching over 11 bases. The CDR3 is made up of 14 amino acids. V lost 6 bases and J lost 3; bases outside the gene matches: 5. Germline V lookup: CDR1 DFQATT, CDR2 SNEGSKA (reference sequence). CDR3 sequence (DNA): TGCAGTGCCACGGGACAGGGGGAGACAGATACGCAGTATTTT. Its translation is CSATGQGETDTQYF.

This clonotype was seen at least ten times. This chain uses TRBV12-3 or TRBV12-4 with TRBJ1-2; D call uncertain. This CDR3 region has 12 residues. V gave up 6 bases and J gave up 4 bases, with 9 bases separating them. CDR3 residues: CASSGPAYGYTF. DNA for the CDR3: TGTGCCAGCAGCGGACCGGCCTATGGCTACACCTTC.

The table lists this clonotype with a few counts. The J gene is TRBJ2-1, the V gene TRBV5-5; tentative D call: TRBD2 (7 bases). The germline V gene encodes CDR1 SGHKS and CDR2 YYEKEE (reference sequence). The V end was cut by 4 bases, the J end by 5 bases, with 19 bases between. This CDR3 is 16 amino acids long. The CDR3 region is CASSPKLGRGDNEQFF. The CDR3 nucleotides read TGTGCCAGCAGCCCCAAGTTGGGGAGGGGGGACAATGAGCAGTTCTTC.

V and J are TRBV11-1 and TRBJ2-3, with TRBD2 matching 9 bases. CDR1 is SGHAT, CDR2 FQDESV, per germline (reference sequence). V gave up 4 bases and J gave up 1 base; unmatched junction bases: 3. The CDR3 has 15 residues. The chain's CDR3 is CASSYLAGGTDTQYF. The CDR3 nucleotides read TGTGCCAGCAGCTATTTAGCGGGGGGCACAGATACGCAGTATTTT.

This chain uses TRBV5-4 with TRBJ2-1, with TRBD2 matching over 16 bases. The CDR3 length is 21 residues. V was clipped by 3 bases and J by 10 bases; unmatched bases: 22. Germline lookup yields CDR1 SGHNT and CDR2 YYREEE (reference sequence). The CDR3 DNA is TGTGCCAGCAGCTCCCTTTGGGGTGGGACTAGCGGGGGGGCAAAGGAAGGCGAGCAGTTCTTC. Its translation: CASSSLWGGTSGGAKEGEQFF.

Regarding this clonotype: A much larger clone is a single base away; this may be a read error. The CDR3 DNA follows: TGCGCCAACAGGCCGACAGGGGGGACAGATACGCAGTATTTT. This encodes CANRPTGGTDTQYF. The chain links TRBV5-1 to TRBJ2-3; 9 bases are a match to TRBD1. This CDR3 spans 14 amino acids. J lost 3 bases, V lost 9 bases, and 8 bases had no gene match. CDR1 SGHRS and CDR2 YFSETQ come from the germline V gene.

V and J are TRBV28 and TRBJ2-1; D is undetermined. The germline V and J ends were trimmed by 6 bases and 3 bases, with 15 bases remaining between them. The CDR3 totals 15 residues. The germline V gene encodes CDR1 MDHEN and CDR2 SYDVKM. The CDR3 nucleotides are TGTGCCAGCAGCCTCAGAGTCTTAAACTACAATGAGCAGTTCTTC. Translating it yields CASSLRVLNYNEQFF.

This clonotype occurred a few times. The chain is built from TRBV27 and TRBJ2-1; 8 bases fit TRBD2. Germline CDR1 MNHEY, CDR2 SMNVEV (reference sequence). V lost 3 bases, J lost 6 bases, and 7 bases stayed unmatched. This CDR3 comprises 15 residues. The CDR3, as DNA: TGTGCCAGCAGTTTCTGGGGACTAGGCCCCAATGAGCAGTTCTTC. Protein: CASSFWGLGPNEQFF.

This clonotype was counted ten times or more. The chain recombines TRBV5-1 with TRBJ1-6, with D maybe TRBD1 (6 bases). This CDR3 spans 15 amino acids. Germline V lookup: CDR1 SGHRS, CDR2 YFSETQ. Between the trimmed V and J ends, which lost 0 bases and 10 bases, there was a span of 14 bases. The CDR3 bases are TGCGCCAGCAGCTTGGGGTACAGGGTCGGATCACCCCTCCACTTT. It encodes CASSLGYRVGSPLHF.

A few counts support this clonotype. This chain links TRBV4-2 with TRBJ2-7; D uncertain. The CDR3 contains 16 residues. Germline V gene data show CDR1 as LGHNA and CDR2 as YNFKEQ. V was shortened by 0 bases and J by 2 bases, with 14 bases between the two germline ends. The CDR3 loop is CASSQDYLGPPYEQYF. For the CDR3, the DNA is TGTGCCAGCAGCCAAGATTATCTAGGTCCCCCCTACGAGCAGTACTTC.

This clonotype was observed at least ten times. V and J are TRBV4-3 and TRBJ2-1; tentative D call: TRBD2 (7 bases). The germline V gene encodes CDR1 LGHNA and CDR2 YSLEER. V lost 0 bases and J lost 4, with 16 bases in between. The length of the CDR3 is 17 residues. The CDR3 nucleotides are TGCGCCAGCAGCCAAGATCTTAGAGGGGGGGATTACAATGAGCAGTTCTTC. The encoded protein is CASSQDLRGGDYNEQFF.

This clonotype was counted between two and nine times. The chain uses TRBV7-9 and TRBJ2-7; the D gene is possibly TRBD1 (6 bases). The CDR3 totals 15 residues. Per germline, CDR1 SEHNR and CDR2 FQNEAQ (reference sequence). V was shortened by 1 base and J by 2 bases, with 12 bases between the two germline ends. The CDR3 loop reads CASSLGQGPTYEQYF. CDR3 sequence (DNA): TGTGCCAGCAGCTTAGGTCAGGGGCCGACCTACGAGCAGTACTTC.

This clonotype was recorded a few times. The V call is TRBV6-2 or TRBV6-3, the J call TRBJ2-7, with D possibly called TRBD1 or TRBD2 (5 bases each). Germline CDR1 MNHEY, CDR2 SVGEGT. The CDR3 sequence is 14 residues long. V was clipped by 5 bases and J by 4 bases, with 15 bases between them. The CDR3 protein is CASSPRAGGYEQYF. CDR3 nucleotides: TGTGCCAGCAGTCCCAGGGCCGGCGGGTACGAGCAGTACTTC.

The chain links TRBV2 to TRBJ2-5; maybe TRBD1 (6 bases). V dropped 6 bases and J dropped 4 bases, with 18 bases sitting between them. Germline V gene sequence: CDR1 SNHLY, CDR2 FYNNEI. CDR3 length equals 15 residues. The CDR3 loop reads CASREQQGTGETQYF. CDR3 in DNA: TGTGCCAGCAGGGAACAACAGGGCACAGGAGAGACCCAGTACTTC.

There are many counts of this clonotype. The CDR3 sequence: CASSLTGGREQYV. CDR3 nucleotide sequence: TGTGCCAGCAGCCTGACAGGGGGCAGGGAGCAGTACGTC. The chain uses TRBV6-2 or TRBV6-3 and TRBJ2-7, with TRBD1 matching 10 bases. Trimming at V came to 6 bases and at J to 7 bases, leaving 6 bases not matched to a gene. Germline CDR1 reads MNHEY; CDR2 reads SVGEGT. This CDR3 has 13 residues.

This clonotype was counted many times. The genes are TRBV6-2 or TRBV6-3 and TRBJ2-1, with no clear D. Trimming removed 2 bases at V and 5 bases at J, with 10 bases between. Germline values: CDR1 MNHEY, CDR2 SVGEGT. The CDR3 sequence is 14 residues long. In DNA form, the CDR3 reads TGTGCCAGCAGTTACCTTGGTGGGAACAATGAGCAGTTCTTC. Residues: CASSYLGGNNEQFF.

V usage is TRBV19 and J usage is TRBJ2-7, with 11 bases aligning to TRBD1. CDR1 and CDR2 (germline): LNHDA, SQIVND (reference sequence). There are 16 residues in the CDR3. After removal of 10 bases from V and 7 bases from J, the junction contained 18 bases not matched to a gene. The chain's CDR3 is CATASRTGGFRSEQYF. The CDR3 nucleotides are TGTGCCACCGCGTCCCGGACAGGGGGCTTTAGGAGTGAGCAGTACTTC.

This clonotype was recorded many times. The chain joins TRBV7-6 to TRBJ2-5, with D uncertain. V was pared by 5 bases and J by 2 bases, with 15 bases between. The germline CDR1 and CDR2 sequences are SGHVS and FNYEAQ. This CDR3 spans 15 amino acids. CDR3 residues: CASSPGPQIQETQYF. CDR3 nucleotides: TGTGCCAGCAGCCCCGGTCCTCAAATTCAAGAGACCCAGTACTTC.

The CDR3 region is CASSQGGGSPDTQYF. CDR3 nucleotide sequence: TGTGCCAGCAGCCAAGGTGGAGGGTCCCCAGATACGCAGTATTTT. The chain recombines TRBV5-6 with TRBJ2-3; perhaps TRBD2 as D (6 bases). The CDR3 has 15 amino acids. Trimming cost V 4 bases and J 4 bases, with 16 bases left between them. Germline assignment: CDR1 SGHDT and CDR2 YYEEEE.

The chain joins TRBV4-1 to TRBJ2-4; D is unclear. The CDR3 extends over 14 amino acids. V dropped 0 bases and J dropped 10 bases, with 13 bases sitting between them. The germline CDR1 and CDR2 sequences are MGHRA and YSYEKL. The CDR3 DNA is TGCGCCAGCAGCCAAGACGGCAGACCTCGGATTCAGTACTTC. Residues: CASSQDGRPRIQYF.

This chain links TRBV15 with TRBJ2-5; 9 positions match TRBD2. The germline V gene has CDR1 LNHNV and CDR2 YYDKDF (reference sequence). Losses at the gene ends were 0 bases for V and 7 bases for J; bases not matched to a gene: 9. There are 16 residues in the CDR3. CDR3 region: CATSREKSGGPGTQYF. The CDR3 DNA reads TGTGCCACCAGCAGAGAAAAGAGCGGGGGGCCGGGGACCCAGTACTTC. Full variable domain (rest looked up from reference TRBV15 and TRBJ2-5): DAMVIQNPRYQVTQFGKPVTLSCSQTLNHNVMYWYQQKSSQAPKLLFHYYDKDFNNEADTPDNFQSRRPNTSFCFLDIRSPGLGDTAMYLCATSREKSGGPGTQYFGPGTRLLVL.

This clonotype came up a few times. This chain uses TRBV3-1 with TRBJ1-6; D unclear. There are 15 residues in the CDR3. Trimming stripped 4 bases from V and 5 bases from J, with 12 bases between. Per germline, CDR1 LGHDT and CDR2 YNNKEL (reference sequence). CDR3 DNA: TGTGCCAGCAGCCTATTACTCAGACATAATTCACCCCTCCACTTT. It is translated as CASSLLLRHNSPLHF.

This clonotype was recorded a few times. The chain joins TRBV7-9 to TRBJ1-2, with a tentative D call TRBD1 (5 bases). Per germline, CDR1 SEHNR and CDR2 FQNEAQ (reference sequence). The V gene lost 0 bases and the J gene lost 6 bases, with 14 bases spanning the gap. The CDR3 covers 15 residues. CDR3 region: CASSLAQGTLDGYTF. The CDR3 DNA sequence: TGTGCCAGCAGCTTAGCCCAGGGCACCTTAGATGGCTACACCTTC.